This TCR beta chain was retrieved from a study of cytotoxic CD8 clonotypes in ibrutinib-treated CLL. General observations from the study: The public clonotypes identified were infrequent and showed contraction or stability on treatment.

Comments on this clone: Its antigen remains unknown.

V was clipped by 2 bases and J by 2 bases, with 11 bases between them. The CDR3 is made up of 15 amino acids. Germline loops: CDR1 SGHRS, CDR2 YFSETQ. Clones were sequenced by immunoSEQ multiplex PCR, and TCRdb holds only the in-frame ones, with some missing. The sample comprises approximately 40,000 clones, about 70% of which are singletons, and roughly 9.1% rests with the top ten. The TCR sequence derives from a human donor with chronic lymphocytic leukemia. The chain recombines TRBV5-1 with TRBJ2-1; D perhaps matches TRBD1 (6 bases). The starting material was PBMCs, obtained at disease progression, from a patient treated with ibrutinib. CDR3 region: CASSFGTTTYNEQFF. The DNA of the CDR3 is TGCGCCAGCAGCTTCGGGACAACAACCTACAATGAGCAGTTCTTC.